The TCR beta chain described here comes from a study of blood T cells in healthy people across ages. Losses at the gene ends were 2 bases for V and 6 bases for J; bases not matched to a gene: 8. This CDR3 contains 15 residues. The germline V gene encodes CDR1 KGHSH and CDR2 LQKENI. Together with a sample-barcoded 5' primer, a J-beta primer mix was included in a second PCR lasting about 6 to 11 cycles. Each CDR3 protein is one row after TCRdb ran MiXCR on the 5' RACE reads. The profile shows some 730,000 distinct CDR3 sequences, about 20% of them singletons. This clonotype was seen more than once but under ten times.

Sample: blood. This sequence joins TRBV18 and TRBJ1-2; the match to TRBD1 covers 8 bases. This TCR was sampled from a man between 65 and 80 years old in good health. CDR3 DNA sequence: TGTGCCAGCTCACCAGAGGGGACAGGCTCAGATGGCTACACCTTC. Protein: CASSPEGTGSDGYTF.